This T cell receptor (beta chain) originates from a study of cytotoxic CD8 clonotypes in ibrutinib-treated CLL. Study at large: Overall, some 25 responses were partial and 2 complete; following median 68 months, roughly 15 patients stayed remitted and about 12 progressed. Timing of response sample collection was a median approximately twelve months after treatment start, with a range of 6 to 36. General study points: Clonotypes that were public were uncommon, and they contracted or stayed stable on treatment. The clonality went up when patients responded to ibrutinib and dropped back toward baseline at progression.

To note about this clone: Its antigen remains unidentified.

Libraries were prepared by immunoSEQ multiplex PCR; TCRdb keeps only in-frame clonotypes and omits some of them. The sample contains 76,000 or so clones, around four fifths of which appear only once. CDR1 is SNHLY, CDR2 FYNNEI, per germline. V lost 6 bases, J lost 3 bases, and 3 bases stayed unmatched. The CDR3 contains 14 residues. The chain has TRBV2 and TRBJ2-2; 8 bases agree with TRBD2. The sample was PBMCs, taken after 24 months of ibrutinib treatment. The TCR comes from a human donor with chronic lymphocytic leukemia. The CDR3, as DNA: TGTGCCAGCAGAGCGGGAGCGGACACCGGGGAGCTGTTTTTT. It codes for CASRAGADTGELFF.